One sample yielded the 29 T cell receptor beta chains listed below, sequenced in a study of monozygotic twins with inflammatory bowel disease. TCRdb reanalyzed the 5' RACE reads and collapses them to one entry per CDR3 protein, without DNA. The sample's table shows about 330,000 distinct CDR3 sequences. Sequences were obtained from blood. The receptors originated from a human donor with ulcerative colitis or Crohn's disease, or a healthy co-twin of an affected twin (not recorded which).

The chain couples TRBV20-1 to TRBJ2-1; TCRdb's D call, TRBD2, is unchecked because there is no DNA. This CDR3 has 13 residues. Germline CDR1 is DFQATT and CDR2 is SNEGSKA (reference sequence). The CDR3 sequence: CSMGLAGIDEQFF.

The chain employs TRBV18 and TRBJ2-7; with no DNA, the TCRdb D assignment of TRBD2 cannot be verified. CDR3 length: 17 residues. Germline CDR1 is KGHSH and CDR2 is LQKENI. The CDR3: CASSPPKFSTSGNEQYF.

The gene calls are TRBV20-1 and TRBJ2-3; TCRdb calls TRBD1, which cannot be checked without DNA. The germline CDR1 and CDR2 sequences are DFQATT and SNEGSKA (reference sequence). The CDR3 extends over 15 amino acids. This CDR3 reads CSARDWGRDADTQYF.

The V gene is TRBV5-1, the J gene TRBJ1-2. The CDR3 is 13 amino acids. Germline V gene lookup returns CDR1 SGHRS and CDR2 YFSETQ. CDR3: CASSYQGGDGYTF.

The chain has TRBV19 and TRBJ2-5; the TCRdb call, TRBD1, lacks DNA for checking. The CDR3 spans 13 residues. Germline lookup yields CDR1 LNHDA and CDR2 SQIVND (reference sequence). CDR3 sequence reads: CASSRTVQETQYF.

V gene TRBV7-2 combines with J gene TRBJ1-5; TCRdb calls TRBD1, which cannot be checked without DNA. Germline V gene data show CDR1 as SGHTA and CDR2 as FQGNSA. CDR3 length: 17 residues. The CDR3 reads CASSLGSRAGFDQPQHF.

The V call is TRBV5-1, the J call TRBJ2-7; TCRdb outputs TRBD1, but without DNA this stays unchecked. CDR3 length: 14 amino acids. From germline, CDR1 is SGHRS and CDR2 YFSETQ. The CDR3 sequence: CASSEGVLSYEQYF.

This CDR3 reads CASRSNGLLTGELFF. The chain is built from TRBV7-9 and TRBJ2-2; the D call from TCRdb, TRBD2, cannot be confirmed without DNA. This CDR3 spans 15 amino acids. Germline-derived CDR1 and CDR2 are SEHNR and FQNEAQ (reference sequence).

The chain's CDR3 is CDSSSSGTGSGEQYF. The chain combines TRBV7-2 with TRBJ2-7; the TCRdb call, TRBD1, lacks DNA for checking. This CDR3 has 15 residues. CDR1 SGHTA and CDR2 FQGNSA come from the germline V gene.

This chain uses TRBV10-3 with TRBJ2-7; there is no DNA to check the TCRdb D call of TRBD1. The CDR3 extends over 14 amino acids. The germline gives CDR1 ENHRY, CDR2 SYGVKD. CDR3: CAISESGQGLEQYF.

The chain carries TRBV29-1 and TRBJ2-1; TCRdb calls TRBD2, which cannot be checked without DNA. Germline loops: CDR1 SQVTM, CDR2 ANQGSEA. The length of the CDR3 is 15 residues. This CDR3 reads CSVEPTSGFVKEQFF.

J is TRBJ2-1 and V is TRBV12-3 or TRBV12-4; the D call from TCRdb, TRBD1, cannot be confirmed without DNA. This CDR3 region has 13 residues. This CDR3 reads CASSSRRGGEQFF.

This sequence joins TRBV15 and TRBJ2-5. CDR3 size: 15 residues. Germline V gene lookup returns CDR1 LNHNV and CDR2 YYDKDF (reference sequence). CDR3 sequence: CATSRDLTVQETQYF.

This chain's CDR3 is CAWSVIGRGLGDEKLFF. The chain joins TRBV30 to TRBJ1-4. The CDR3 has 17 residues. Looked up from germline, CDR1 is GTSNPN and CDR2 is SVGIG (reference sequence).

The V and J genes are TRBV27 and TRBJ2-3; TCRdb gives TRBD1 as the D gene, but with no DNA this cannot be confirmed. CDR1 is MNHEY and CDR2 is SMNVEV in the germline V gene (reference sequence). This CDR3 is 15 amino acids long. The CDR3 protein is CASSFHDRVSDTQYF.

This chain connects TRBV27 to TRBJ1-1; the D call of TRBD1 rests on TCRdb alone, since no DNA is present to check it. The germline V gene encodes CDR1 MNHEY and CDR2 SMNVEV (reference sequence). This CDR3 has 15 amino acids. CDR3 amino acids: CASSPRGTRDTEAFF.

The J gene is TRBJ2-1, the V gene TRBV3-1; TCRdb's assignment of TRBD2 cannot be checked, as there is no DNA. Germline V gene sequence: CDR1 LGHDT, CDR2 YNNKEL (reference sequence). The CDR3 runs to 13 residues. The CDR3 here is CASSQDPGLATFF.

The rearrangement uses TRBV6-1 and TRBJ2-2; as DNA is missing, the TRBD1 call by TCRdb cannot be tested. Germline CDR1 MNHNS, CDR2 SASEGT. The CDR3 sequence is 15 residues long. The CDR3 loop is CASGGAGVDTGELFF.

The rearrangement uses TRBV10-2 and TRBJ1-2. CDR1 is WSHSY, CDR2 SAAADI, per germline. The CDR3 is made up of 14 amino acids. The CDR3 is CASSGFQSNYGYTF.

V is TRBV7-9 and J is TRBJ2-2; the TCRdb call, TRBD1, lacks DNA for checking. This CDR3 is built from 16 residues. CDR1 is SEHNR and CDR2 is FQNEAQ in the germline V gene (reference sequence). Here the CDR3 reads CASPIDTGSNTGELFF.

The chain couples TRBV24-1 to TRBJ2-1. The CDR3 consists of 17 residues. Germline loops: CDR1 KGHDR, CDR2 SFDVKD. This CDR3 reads CATSDVSAVSSYNEQFF.

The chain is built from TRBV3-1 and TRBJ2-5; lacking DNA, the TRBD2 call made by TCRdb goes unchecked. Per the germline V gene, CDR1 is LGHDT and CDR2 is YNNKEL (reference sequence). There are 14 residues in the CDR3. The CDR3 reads CASSRVPGQETQYF.

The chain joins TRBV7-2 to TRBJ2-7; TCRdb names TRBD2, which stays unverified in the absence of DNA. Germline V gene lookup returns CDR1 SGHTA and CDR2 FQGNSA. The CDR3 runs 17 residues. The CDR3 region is CASSLSGRALLSYEQYF.

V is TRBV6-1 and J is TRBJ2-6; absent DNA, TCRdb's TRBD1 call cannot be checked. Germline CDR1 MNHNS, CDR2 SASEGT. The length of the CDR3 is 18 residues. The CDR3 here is CASSQGFSSPSGANVLTF.

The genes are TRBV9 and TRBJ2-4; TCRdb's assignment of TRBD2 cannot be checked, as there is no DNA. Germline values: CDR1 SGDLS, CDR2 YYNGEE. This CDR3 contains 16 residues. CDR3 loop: CASSRLAGGGQNIQYF.

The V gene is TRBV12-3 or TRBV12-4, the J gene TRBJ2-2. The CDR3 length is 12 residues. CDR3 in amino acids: CASRPDTGELFF.

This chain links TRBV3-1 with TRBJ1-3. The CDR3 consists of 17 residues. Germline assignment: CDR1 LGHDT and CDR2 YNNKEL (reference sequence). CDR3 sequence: CASSQSSWPGSGNTIYF.

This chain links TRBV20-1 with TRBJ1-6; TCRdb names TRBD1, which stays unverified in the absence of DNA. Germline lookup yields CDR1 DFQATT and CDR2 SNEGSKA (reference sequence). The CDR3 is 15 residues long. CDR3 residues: CSARRDRSYNSPLHF.

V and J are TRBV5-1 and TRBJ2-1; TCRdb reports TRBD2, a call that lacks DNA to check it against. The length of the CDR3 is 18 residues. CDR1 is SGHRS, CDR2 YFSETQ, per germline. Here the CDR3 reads CASSLAGAGTPLQVEQFF. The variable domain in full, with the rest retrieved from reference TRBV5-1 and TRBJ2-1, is KAGVTQTPRYLIKTRGQQVTLSCSPISGHRSVSWYQQTPGQGLQFLFEYFSETQRNKGNFPGRFSGRQFSNSRSEMNVSTLELGDSALYLCASSLAGAGTPLQVEQFFGPGTRLTVL.